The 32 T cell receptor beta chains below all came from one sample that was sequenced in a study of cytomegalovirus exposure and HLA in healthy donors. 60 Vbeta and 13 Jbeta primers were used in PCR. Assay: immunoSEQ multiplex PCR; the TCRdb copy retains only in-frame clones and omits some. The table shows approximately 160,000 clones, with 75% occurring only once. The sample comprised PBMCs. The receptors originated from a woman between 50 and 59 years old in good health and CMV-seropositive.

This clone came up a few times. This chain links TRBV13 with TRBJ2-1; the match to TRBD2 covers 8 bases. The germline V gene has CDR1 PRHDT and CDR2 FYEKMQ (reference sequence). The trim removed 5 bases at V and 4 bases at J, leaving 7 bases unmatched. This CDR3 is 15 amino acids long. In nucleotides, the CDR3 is TGTGCCAGCAGCATGTCCGGGGGGGGATACAATGAGCAGTTCTTC. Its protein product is CASSMSGGGYNEQFF.

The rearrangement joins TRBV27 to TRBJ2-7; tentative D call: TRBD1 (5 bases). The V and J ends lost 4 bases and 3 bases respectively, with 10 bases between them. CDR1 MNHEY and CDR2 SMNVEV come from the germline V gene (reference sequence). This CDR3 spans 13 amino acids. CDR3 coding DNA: TGTGCCAGCAGTTGGGGTAGGGGCTACGAGCAGTACTTC. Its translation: CASSWGRGYEQYF.

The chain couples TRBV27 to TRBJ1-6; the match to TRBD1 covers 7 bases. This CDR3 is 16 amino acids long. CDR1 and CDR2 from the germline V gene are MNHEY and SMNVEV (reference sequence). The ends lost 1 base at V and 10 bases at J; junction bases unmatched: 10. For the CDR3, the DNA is TGTGCCAGCAGTTTATTACAGGGGAAAGGAAAATCACCCCTCCACTTT. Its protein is CASSLLQGKGKSPLHF.

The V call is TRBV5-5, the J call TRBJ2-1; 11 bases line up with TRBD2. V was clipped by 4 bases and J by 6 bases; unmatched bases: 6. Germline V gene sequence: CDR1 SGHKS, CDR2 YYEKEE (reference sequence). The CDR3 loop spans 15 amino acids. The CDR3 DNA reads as TGTGCCAGCAGCCTAGCGGGGGGATTCGGCAATGAGCAGTTCTTC. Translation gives CASSLAGGFGNEQFF.

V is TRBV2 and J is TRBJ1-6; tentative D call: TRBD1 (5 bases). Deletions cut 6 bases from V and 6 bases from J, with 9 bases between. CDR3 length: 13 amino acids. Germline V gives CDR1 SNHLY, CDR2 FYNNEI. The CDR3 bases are TGTGCCAGCAGGGGGGGTACTAATTCACCCCTCCACTTT. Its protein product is CASRGGTNSPLHF.

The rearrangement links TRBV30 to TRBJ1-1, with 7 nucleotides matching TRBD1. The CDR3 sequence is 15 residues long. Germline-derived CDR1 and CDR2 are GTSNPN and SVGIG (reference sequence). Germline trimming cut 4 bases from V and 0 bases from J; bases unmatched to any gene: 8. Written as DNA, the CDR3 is TGTGCCTGGACCACAGGGGTGGCAATGAACACTGAAGCTTTCTTT. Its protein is CAWTTGVAMNTEAFF.

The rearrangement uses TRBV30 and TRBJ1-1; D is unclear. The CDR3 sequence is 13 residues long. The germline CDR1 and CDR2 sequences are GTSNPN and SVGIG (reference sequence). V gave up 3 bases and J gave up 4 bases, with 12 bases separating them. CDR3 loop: CAWSIVAGTEAFF. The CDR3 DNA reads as TGTGCCTGGAGCATTGTAGCGGGCACTGAAGCTTTCTTT.

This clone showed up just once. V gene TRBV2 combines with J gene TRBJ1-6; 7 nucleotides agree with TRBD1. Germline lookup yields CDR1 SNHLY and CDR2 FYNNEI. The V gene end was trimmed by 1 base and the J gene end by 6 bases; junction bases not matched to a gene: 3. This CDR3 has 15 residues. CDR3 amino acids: CASSEEGTANSPLHF. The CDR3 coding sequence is TGTGCCAGCAGTGAAGAGGGGACAGCTAATTCACCCCTCCACTTT. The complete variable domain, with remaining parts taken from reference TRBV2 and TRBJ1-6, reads EPEVTQTPSHQVTQMGQEVILRCVPISNHLYFYWYRQILGQKVEFLVSFYNNEISEKSEIFDDQFSVERPDGSNFTLKIRSTKLEDSAMYFCASSEEGTANSPLHFGNGTRLTVT.

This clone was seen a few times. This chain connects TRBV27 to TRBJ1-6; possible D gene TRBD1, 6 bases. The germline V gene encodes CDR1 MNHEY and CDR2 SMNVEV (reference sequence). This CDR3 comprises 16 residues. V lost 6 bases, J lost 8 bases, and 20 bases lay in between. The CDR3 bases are TGTGCCAGCAGATTTACCTCGACAGGTCAATATTCACCCCTCCACTTT. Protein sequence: CASRFTSTGQYSPLHF.

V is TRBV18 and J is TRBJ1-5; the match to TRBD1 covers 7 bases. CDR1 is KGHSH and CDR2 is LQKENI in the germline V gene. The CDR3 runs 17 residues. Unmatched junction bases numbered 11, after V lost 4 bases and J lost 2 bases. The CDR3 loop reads CASSLSGGRGGNQPQHF. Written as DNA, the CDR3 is TGTGCCAGCTCACTTTCAGGGGGTAGGGGTGGCAATCAGCCCCAGCATTTT.

CDR3 sequence (DNA): TGTGCCAGCAGCCCCCCGGGACAGCAAGAGACCCAGTACTTC. This sequence encodes CASSPPGQQETQYF. The gene calls are TRBV7-9 and TRBJ2-5, with 7 nucleotides matching TRBD1. This CDR3 spans 14 amino acids. CDR1 is SEHNR and CDR2 is FQNEAQ in the germline V gene (reference sequence). Trimming at V came to 5 bases and at J to 2 bases, leaving 5 bases not matched to a gene.

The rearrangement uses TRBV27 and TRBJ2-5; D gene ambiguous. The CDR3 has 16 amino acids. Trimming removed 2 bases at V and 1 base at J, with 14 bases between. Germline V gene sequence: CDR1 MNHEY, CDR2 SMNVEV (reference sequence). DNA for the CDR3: TGTGCCAGCAGTTTAGGCCCTTTTGAGGCCCAAGAGACCCAGTACTTC. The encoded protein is CASSLGPFEAQETQYF.

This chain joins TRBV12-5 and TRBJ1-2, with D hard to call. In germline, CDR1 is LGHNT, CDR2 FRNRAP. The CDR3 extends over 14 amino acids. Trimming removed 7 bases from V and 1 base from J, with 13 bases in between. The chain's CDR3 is CASASGHFNYGYTF. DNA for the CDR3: TGTGCTAGTGCCTCGGGTCATTTTAACTATGGCTACACCTTC. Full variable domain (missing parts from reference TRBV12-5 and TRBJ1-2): DARVTQTPRHKVTEMGQEVTMRCQPILGHNTVFWYRQTMMQGLELLAYFRNRAPLDDSGMPKDRFSAEMPDATLATLKIQPSEPRDSAVYFCASASGHFNYGYTFGSGTRLTVV.

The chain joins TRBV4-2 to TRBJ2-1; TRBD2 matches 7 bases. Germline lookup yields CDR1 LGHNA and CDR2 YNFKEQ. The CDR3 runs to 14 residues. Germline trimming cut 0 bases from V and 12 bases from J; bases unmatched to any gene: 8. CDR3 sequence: CASSQDSLAVVQFF. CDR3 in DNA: TGTGCCAGCAGCCAAGACAGCCTAGCGGTGGTGCAGTTCTTC.

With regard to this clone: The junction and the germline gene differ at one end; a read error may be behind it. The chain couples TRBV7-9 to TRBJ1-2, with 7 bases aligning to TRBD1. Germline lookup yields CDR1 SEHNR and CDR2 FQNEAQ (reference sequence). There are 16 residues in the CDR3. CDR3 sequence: CSSSQNIPGGNYGYTF. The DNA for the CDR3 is TGTTCCAGCAGCCAGAACATCCCAGGGGGGAACTATGGCTACACCTTC.

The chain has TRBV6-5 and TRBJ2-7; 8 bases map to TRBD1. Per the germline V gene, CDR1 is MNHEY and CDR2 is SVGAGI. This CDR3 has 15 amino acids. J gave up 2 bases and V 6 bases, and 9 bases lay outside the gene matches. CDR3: CASRAPPTGAYEQYF. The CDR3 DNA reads TGTGCCAGCAGAGCTCCGCCGACAGGGGCCTACGAGCAGTACTTC.

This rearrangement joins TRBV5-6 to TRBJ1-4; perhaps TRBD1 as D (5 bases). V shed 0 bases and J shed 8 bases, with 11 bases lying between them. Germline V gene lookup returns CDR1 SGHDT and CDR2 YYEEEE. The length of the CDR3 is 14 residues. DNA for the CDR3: TGTGCCAGCAGCTTGGGACTGGGACTGGAAAAACTGTTTTTT. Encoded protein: CASSLGLGLEKLFF.

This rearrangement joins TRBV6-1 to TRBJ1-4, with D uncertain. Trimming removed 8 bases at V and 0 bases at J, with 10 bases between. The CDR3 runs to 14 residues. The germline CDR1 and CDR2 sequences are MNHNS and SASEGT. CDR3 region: CASYSGATNEKLFF. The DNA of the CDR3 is TGTGCCAGCTACTCGGGAGCAACTAATGAAAAACTGTTTTTT.

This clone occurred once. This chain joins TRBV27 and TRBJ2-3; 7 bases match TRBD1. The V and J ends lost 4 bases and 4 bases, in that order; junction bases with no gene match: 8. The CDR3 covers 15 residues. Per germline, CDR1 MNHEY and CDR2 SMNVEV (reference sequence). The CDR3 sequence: CASSSRDSSADTQYF. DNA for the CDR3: TGTGCCAGCAGTTCCCGGGACAGCTCGGCAGATACGCAGTATTTT.

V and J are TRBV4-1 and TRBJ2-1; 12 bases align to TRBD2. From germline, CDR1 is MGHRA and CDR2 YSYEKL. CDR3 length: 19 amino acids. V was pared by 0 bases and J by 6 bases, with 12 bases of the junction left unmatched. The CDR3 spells CASSQDPSGGAWGFNEQFF. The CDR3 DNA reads TGCGCCAGCAGCCAAGACCCTAGCGGGGGGGCCTGGGGTTTCAATGAGCAGTTCTTC.

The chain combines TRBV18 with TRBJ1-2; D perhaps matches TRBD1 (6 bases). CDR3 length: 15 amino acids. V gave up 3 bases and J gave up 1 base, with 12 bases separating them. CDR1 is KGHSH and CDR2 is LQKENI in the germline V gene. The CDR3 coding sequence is TGTGCCAGCTCACCCCTCCGGGACAATAACTATGGCTACACCTTC. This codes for CASSPLRDNNYGYTF.

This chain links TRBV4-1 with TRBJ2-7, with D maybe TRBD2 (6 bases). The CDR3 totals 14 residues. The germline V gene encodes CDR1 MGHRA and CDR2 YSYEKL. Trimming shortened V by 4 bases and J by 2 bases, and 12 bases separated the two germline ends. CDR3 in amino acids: CASSRVSGPYEQYF. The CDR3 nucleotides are TGCGCCAGCAGCCGAGTCAGCGGGCCCTACGAGCAGTACTTC.

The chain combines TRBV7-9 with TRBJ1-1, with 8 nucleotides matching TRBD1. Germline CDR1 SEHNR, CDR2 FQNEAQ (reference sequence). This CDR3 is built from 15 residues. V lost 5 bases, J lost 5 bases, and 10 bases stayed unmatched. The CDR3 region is CASSPGTGVFTEAFF. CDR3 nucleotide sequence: TGTGCCAGCAGCCCTGGGACAGGAGTCTTTACTGAAGCTTTCTTT.

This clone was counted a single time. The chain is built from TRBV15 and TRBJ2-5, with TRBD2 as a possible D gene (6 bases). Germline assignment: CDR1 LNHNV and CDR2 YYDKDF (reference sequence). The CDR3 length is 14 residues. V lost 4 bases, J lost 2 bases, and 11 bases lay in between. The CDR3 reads CATSKGTYQETQYF. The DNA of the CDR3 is TGTGCCACCAGCAAGGGGACTTATCAAGAGACCCAGTACTTC.

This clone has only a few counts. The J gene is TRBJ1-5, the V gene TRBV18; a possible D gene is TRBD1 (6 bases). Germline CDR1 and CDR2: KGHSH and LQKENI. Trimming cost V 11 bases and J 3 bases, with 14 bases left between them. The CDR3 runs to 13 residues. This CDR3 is CAGAQGNNQPQHF. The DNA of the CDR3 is TGTGCCGGGGCACAGGGCAACAATCAGCCCCAGCATTTT.

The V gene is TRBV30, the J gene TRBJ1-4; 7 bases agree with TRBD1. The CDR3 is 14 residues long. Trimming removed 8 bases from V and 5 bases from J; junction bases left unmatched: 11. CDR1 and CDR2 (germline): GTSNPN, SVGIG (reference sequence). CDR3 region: CARSTGAKNEKLFF. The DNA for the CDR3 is TGTGCCCGGTCTACAGGGGCGAAAAATGAAAAACTGTTTTTT. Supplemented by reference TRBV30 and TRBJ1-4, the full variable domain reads SQTIHQWPATLVQPVGSPLSLECTVEGTSNPNLYWYRQAAGRGLQLLFYSVGIGQISSEVPQNLSASRPQDRQFILSSKKLLLSDSGFYLCARSTGAKNEKLFFGSGTQLSVL.

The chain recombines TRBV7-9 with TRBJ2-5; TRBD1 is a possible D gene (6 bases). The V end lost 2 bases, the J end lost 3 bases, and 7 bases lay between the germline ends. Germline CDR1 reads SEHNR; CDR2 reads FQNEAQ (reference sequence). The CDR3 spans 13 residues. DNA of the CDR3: TGTGCCAGCAGCTTATCAGGGGAAGAGACCCAGTACTTC. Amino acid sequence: CASSLSGEETQYF.

The CDR3: CASSGQGQKLGNTIYF. In nucleotides, the CDR3 is TGTGCCAGCAGTGGGCAGGGACAAAAGCTTGGGAACACCATATATTTT. V and J are TRBV2 and TRBJ1-3, with D maybe TRBD1 (6 bases). Germline CDR1 is SNHLY and CDR2 is FYNNEI. V was shortened by 4 bases and J by 7 bases, with 20 bases between the two germline ends. The CDR3 is made up of 16 amino acids. The variable domain in full, with the rest retrieved from reference TRBV2 and TRBJ1-3, is EPEVTQTPSHQVTQMGQEVILRCVPISNHLYFYWYRQILGQKVEFLVSFYNNEISEKSEIFDDQFSVERPDGSNFTLKIRSTKLEDSAMYFCASSGQGQKLGNTIYFGEGSWLTVV.

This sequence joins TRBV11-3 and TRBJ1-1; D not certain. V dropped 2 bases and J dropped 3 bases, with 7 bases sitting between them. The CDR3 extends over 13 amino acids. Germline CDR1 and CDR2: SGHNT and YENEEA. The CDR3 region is CASSLWGDTEAFF. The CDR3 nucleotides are TGTGCCAGCAGCTTATGGGGAGACACTGAAGCTTTCTTT.

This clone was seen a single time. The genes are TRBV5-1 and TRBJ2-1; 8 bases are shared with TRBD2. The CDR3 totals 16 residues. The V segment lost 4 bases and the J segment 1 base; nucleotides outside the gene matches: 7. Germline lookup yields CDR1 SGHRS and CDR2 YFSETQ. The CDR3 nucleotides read TGCGCCAGCAGCCTCTGGAGCGGGGGATCCTACAATGAGCAGTTCTTC. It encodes CASSLWSGGSYNEQFF. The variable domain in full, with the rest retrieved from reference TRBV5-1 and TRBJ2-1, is KAGVTQTPRYLIKTRGQQVTLSCSPISGHRSVSWYQQTPGQGLQFLFEYFSETQRNKGNFPGRFSGRQFSNSRSEMNVSTLELGDSALYLCASSLWSGGSYNEQFFGPGTRLTVL.

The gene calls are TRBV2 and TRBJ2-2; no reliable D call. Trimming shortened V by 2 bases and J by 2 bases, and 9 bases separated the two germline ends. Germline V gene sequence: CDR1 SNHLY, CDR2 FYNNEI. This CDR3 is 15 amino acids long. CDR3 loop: CASSERQDNTGELFF. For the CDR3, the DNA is TGTGCCAGCAGTGAACGGCAGGATAACACCGGGGAGCTGTTTTTT. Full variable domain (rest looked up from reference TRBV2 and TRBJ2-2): EPEVTQTPSHQVTQMGQEVILRCVPISNHLYFYWYRQILGQKVEFLVSFYNNEISEKSEIFDDQFSVERPDGSNFTLKIRSTKLEDSAMYFCASSERQDNTGELFFGEGSRLTVL.

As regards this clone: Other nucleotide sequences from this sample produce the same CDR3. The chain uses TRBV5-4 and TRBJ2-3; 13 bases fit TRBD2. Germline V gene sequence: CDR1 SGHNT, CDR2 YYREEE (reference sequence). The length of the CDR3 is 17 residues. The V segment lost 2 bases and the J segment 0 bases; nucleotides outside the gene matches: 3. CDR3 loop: CASSFRLAGGSTDTQYF. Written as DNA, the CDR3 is TGTGCCAGCAGCTTCCGACTAGCGGGGGGCAGCACAGATACGCAGTATTTT.